One T cell receptor beta chain is described in this entry. The data were obtained in a study of T cell repertoires in ileal Crohn's disease. About the research overall: At surgery, approximately 33% of patients smoked, with median disease duration about eight years. M6 samples are neoterminal ileum biopsies from postoperative colonoscopy.

Time point described: neoterminal ileum biopsy at postoperative endoscopy, about 6 months after surgery. This CDR3 contains 17 residues. Looked up from germline, CDR1 is SGHTA and CDR2 is FQGNSA. Trimming removed 1 base at V and 5 bases at J, with 19 bases between. Assay used: immunoSEQ multiplex PCR; TCRdb lists only in-frame clones, some missing. The sample holds fewer than 15,000 clones, around 80% seen once. This sequence originates from an adult with Crohn's disease. The chain has TRBV7-2 and TRBJ2-3, with D perhaps TRBD1 or TRBD2 (6 bases each). Material: ileal tissue. In nucleotides, the CDR3 is TGTGCCAGCAGCTTAGTGTCCGGGGGCCCTCAGGGAGATACGCAGTATTTT. Translation: CASSLVSGGPQGDTQYF.